This T cell receptor beta chain was identified during a study of monozygotic twins with inflammatory bowel disease. This CDR3 region has 14 residues. Per germline, CDR1 SGHAT and CDR2 FQNNGV. Study-level results: Repertoire similarity did not differ between concordant and discordant twins, possibly owing to limited power.

Concerning this clonotype itself: Its matching antigen is unknown.

One entry per CDR3 protein, without DNA, is what TCRdb gives after re-calling the 5' RACE reads. The table for this sample gives approximately 300,000 distinct CDR3 sequences. The J gene is TRBJ2-7, the V gene TRBV11-2. The specimen was blood. The sequence derives from a human donor with ulcerative colitis or Crohn's disease, or a healthy co-twin of an affected twin (not recorded which). CDR3 region: CASSDSQAASEQYF. The complete variable domain, with remaining parts taken from reference TRBV11-2 and TRBJ2-7, reads EAGVAQSPRYKIIEKRQSVAFWCNPISGHATLYWYQQILGQGPKLLIQFQNNGVVDDSQLPKDRFSAERLKGVDSTLKIQPAKLEDSAVYLCASSDSQAASEQYFGPGTRLTVT.